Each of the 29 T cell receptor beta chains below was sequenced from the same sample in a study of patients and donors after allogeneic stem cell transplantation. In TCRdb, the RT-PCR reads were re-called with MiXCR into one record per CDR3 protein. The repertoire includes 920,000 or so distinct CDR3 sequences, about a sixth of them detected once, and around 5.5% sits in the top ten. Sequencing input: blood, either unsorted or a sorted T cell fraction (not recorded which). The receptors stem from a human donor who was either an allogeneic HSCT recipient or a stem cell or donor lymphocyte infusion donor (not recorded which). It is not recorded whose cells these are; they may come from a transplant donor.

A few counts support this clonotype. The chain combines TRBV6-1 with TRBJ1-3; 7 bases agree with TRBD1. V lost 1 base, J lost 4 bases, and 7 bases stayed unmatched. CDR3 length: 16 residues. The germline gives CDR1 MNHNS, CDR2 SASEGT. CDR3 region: CASSEVSGQRGNTIYF. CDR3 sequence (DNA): TGTGCCAGCAGTGAAGTCTCGGGACAGAGAGGAAACACCATATATTTT.

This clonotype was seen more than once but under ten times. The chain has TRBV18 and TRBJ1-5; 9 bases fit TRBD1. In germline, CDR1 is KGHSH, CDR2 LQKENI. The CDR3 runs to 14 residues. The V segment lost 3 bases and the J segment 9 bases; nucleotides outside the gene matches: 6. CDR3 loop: CASSPDRGSRPQHF. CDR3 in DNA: TGTGCCAGCTCACCGGACAGGGGAAGTCGGCCCCAGCATTTT.

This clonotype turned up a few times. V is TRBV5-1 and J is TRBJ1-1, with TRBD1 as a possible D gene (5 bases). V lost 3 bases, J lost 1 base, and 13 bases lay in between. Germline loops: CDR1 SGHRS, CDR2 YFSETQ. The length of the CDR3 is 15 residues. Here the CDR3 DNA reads TGCGCCAGCAGCTGGGCCGTTGGGACGAACACTGAAGCTTTCTTT. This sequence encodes CASSWAVGTNTEAFF.

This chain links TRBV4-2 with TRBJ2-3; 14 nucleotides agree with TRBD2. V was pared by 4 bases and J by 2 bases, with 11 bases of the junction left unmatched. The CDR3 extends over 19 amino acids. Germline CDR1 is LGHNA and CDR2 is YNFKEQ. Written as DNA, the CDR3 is TGTGCCAGCAGCCTCGGACGACTAGCGGGAGGGGCAACCACAGATACGCAGTATTTT. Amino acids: CASSLGRLAGGATTDTQYF.

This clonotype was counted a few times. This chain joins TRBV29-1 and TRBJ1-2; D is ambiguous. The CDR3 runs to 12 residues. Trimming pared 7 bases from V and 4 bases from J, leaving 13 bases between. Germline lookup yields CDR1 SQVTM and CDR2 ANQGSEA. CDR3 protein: CSGTFGVYGYTF. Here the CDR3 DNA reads TGCAGCGGAACCTTCGGAGTCTATGGCTACACCTTC.

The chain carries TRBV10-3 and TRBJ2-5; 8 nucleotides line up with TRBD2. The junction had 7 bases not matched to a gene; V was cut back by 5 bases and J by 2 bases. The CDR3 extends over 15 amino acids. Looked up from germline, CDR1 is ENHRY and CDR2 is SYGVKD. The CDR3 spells CAISPGGAGQETQYF. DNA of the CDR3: TGTGCCATCAGTCCGGGGGGGGCCGGGCAAGAGACCCAGTACTTC.

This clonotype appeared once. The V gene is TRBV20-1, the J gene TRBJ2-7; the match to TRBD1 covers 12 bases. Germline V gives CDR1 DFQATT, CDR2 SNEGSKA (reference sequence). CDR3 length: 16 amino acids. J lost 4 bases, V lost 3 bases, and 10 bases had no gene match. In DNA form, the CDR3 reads TGCAGTGCTAGCCCTAGGGACAGGGGGCGAGTGTACGAGCAGTACTTC. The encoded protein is CSASPRDRGRVYEQYF.

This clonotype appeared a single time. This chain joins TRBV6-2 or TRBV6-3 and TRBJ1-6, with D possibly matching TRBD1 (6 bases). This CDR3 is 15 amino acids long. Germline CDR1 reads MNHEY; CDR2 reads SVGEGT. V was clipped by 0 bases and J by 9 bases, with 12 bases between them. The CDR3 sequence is CASSYSGAGTSPLHF. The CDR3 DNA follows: TGTGCCAGCAGTTACTCGGGGGCAGGCACTTCACCCCTCCACTTT.

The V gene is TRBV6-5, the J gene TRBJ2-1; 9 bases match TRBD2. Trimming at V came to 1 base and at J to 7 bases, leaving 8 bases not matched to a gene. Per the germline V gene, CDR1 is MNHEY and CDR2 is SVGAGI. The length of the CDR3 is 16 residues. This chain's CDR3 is CASSYLAGGPSNEQFF. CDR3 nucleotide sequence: TGTGCCAGCAGTTACTTGGCGGGAGGGCCCTCAAATGAGCAGTTCTTC.

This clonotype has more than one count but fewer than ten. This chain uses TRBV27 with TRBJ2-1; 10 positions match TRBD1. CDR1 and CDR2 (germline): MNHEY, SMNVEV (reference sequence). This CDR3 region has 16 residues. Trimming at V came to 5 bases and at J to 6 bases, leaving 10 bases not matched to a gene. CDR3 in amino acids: CASSPREGTGVNEQFF. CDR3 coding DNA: TGTGCCAGCAGTCCGCGAGAAGGGACAGGGGTCAATGAGCAGTTCTTC.

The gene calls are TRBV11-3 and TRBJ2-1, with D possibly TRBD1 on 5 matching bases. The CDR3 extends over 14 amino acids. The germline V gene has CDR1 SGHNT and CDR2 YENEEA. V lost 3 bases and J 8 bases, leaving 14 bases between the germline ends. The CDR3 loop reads CASSFARTRDEQFF. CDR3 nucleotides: TGTGCCAGCAGCTTCGCCCGGACACGCGATGAGCAGTTCTTC.

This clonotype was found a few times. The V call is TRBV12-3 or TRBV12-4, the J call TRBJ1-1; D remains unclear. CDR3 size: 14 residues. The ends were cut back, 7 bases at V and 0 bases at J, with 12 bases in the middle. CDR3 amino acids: CASKRYSLNTEAFF. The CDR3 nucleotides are TGTGCCAGCAAAAGGTACAGTTTGAACACTGAAGCTTTCTTT.

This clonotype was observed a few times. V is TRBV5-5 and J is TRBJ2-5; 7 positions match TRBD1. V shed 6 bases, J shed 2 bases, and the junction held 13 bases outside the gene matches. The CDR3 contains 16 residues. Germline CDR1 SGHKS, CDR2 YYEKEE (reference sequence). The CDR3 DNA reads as TGTGCCAGCATCCACCTAGGGGGCGCGACTCAAGAGACCCAGTACTTC. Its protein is CASIHLGGATQETQYF.

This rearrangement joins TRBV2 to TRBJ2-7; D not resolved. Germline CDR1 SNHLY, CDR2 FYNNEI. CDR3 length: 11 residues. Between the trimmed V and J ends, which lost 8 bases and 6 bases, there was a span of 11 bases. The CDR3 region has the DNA TGTGCCAGCTCCATTCGCGGCGAGCAGTACTTC. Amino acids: CASSIRGEQYF.

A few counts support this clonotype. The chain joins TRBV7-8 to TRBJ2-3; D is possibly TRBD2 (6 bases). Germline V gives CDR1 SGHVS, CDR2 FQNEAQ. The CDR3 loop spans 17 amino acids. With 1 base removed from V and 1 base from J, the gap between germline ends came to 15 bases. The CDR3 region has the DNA TGTGCCAGCAGCTTAGAGGAGGGCGGCGGGGGCACAGATACGCAGTATTTT. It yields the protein CASSLEEGGGGTDTQYF.

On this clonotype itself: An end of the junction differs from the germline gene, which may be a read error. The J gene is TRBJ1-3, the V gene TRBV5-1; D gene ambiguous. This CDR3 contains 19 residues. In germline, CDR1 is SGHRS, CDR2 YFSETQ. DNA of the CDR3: TGCGCCAGCAGCCTCTCTCCTCGGGATACACTCCGGGCTGGAGACACCATATATTTT. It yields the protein CASSLSPRDTLRAGDTIYF.

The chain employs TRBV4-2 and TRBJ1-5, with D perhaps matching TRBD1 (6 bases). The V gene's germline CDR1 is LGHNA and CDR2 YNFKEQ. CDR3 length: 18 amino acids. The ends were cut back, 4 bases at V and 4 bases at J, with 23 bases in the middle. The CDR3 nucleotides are TGTGCCAGCAGCCGGACAAGTGGGGGCACACAGGGAAATCAGCCCCAGCATTTT. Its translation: CASSRTSGGTQGNQPQHF.

CDR3 sequence (DNA): TGTGCCAGCAGCCGACGGACCCGCTACACTTACAATGAGCAGTTCTTC. Protein product: CASSRRTRYTYNEQFF. The chain uses TRBV7-9 and TRBJ2-1; D remains ambiguous. The CDR3 extends over 16 amino acids. From germline, CDR1 is SEHNR and CDR2 FQNEAQ (reference sequence). V was clipped by 5 bases and J by 4 bases, with 18 bases between them. Filled out from reference TRBV7-9 and TRBJ2-1, the complete variable domain reads DTGVSQNPRHKITKRGQNVTFRCDPISEHNRLYWYRQTLGQGPEFLTYFQNEAQLEKSRLLSDRFSAERPKGSFSTLEIQRTEQGDSAMYLCASSRRTRYTYNEQFFGPGTRLTVL.

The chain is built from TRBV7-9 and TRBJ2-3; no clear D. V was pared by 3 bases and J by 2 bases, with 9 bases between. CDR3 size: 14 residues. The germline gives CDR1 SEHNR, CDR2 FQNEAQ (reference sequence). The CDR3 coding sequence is TGTGCCAGCAGCTTTACTACCTCCACAGATACGCAGTATTTT. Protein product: CASSFTTSTDTQYF.

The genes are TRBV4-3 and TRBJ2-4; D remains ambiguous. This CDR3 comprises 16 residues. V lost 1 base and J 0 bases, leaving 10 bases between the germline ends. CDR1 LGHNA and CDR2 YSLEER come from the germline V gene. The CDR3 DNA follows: TGCGCCAGCAGCCAAGGGGCCACTCTAGCCAAAAACATTCAGTACTTC. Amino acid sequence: CASSQGATLAKNIQYF.

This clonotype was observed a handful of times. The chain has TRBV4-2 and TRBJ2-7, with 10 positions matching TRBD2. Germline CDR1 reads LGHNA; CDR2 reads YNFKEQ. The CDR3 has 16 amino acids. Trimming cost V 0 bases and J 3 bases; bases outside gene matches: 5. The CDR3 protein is CASSQDQLAGNYEQYF. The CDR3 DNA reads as TGTGCCAGCAGCCAAGATCAACTAGCGGGGAACTACGAGCAGTACTTC.

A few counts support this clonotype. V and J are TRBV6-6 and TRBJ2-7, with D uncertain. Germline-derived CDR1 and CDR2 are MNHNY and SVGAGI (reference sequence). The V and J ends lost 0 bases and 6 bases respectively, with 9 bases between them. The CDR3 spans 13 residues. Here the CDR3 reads CASSYSSLAEQYF. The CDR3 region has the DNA TGTGCCAGCAGTTACTCGAGTTTGGCCGAGCAGTACTTC.

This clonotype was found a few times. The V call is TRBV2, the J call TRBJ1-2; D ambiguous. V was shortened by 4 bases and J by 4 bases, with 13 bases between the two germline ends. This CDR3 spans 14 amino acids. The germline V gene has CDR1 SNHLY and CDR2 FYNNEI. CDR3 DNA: TGTGCCAGCAGTGTAACCCGGGGTAGCTATGGCTACACCTTC. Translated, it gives CASSVTRGSYGYTF.

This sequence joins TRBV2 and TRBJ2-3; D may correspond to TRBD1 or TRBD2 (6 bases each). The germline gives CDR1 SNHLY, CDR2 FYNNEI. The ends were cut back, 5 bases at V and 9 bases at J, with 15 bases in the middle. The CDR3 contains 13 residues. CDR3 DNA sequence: TGTGCCAGCAGTTCAGGGGAGGAGGAAACGCAGTATTTT. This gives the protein CASSSGEEETQYF.

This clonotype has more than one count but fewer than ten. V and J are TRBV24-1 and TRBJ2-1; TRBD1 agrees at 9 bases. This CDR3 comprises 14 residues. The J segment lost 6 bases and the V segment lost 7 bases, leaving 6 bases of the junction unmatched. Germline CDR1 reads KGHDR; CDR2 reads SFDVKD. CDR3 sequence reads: CATRGDRDSNEQFF. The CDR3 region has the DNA TGTGCCACCAGGGGGGACAGGGACTCCAATGAGCAGTTCTTC.

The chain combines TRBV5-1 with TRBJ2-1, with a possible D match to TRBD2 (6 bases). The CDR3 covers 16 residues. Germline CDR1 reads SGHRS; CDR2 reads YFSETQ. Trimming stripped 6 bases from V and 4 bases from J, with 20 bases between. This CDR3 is CASMEGRGIGYNEQFF. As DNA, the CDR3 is TGCGCCAGCATGGAGGGGCGCGGGATAGGGTACAATGAGCAGTTCTTC.

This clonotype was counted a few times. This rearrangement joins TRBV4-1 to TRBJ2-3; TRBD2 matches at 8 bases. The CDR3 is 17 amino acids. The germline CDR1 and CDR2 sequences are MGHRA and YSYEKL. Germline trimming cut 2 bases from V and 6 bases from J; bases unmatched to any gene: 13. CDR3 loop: CASSQTPGLGGPDTQYF. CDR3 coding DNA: TGCGCCAGCAGCCAAACTCCGGGACTAGGAGGGCCCGATACGCAGTATTTT.

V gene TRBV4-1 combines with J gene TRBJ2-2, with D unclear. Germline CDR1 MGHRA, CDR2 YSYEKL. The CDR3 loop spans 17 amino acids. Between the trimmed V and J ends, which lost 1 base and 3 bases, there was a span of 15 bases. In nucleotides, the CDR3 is TGCGCCAGCAGCCAAGTTCCTATGGGCAGAGACACCGGGGAGCTGTTTTTT. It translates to CASSQVPMGRDTGELFF.

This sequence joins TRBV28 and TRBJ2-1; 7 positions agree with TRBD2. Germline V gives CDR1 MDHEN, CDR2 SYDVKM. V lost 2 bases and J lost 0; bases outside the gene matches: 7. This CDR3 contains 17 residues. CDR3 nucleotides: TGTGCCAGCAGTTTAGGTCTAGCGGAAAGCTCCTACAATGAGCAGTTCTTC. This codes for CASSLGLAESSYNEQFF. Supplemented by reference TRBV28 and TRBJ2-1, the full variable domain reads DVKVTQSSRYLVKRTGEKVFLECVQDMDHENMFWYRQDPGLGLRLIYFSYDVKMKEKGDIPEGYSVSREKKERFSLILESASTNQTSMYLCASSLGLAESSYNEQFFGPGTRLTVL.